What follows is one T cell receptor beta chain and its context. As yet, its antigen is unknown. Investigators sought sequencing depths of between 1 in 200,000 and 1 in 1 million T cells. The protocol was immunoSEQ multiplex PCR, while the TCRdb copy is restricted to in-frame clones and leaves out a portion. The sample yields some 150,000 clones, about three quarters seen once. This entry comes from a study of cytotoxic CD8 clonotypes in ibrutinib-treated CLL. Study in general: Complete response was seen in 2 patients and partial in approximately 24; about twelve progressed and some 14 stayed remitted after a median roughly six years. Broader study findings: Samples from sustained-remission and progressing patients were taken at different times.

The source of roughly 2 micrograms of genomic DNA for TCR beta libraries was cryopreserved PBMCs. Germline V gene lookup returns CDR1 SGHTA and CDR2 FQGNSA. Trimming removed 8 bases from V and 6 bases from J; junction bases left unmatched: 5. The CDR3 sequence is 14 residues long. The TCR sequence derives from a human donor with chronic lymphocytic leukemia. This rearrangement joins TRBV7-2 to TRBJ2-2; 11 positions match TRBD2. Specimen: PBMCs, collected after 24 months of ibrutinib treatment. The CDR3 protein is CASWGTSGAGELFF. The CDR3 coding sequence is TGTGCCAGCTGGGGGACTAGCGGCGCCGGGGAGCTGTTTTTT.